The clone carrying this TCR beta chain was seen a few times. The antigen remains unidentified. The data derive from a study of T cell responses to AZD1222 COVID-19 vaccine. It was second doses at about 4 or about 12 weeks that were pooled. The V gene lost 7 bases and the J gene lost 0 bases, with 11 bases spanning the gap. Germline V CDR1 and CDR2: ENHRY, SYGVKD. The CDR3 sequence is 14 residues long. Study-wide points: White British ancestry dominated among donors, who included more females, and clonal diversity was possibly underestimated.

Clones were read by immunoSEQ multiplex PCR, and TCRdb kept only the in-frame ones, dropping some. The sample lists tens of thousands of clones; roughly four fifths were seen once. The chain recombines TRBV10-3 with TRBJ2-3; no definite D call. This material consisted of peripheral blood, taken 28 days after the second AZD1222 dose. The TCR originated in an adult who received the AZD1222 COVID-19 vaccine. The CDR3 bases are TGTGCCATCAAAATCACTGTTAGCACAGATACGCAGTATTTT. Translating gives CAIKITVSTDTQYF.